Listed below are T cell receptor beta chains from one sample, sequenced in a study of cytomegalovirus exposure and HLA in healthy donors. Clones were read by immunoSEQ multiplex PCR, and TCRdb kept only the in-frame ones, dropping some. The data contain about 190,000 clones, around 84% of them singletons. What was sequenced was PBMCs. The receptor set was obtained from a woman between 50 and 59 years old in good health and CMV-seropositive. Each CDR3 is given with its conserved first and last residue. The order of the fields is J gene, clone size, V gene, D gene, CDR3 protein, CDR3 DNA. A D gene is named only where the DNA matches it firmly. Clone size, where shown, is once, few, many, or a class for clones that have expanded.

>TRBJ1-4|NA|TRBV18|TRBD1
CASSPPRGQGINEKLFF
TGTGCCAGCTCACCACCGAGAGGACAGGGGATAAATGAAAAACTGTTTTTT
>TRBJ2-4|NA|TRBV19|NA
CASSMEQGNIQYF
TGTGCCAGTAGTATGGAGCAGGGAAACATTCAGTACTTC
>TRBJ1-1|NA|TRBV2|NA
CASSYDRNTEAFF
TGTGCCAGCAGTTATGACAGGAACACTGAAGCTTTCTTT
>TRBJ2-5|NA|TRBV7-2|NA
CASSLRQIETQYF
TGTGCCAGCAGCCTAAGACAGATAGAGACCCAGTACTTC
>TRBJ2-5|NA|TRBV7-6|NA
CASSLVQGPLQETQYF
TGTGCCAGCAGCCTAGTACAGGGTCCCCTTCAAGAGACCCAGTACTTC
>TRBJ2-7|NA|TRBV7-9|NA
CSSSLKENYEQYF
TGTTCCAGCAGCTTGAAAGAGAACTACGAGCAGTACTTC
>TRBJ2-5|few|TRBV5-1|NA
CASSFYRARETQYF
TGCGCCAGCAGCTTCTACAGGGCTCGGGAGACCCAGTACTTC
>TRBJ1-1|NA|TRBV9|TRBD1
CASSARQGNEAFF
TGTGCCAGCAGCGCAAGACAGGGTAATGAAGCTTTCTTT
>TRBJ2-3|NA|TRBV25-1|TRBD2
CASSEYGGGRDTQYF
TGTGCCAGCAGTGAATACGGCGGGGGGCGGGATACGCAGTATTTT
>TRBJ2-5|NA|TRBV7-9|NA
CASSLLGVETQYF
TGTGCCAGCAGCTTATTAGGGGTAGAGACCCAGTACTTC
>TRBJ2-1|NA|TRBV5-1|TRBD2
CASRNSGGANNEQFF
TGCGCCAGCAGAAATAGCGGGGGGGCGAACAATGAGCAGTTCTTC
>TRBJ2-3|NA|TRBV7-8|TRBD2
CASSLFVLAGVDTQYF
TGTGCCAGCAGCTTATTTGTTTTAGCGGGGGTTGATACGCAGTATTTT
>TRBJ2-2|NA|TRBV19|TRBD1
CASGITGTGGGVGELFF
TGTGCCAGTGGGATTACTGGGACAGGGGGAGGTGTCGGGGAGCTGTTTTTT
>TRBJ2-3|NA|TRBV7-6|NA
CASSPSRRGPTDTQYF
TGTGCCAGCAGCCCTAGTCGGAGGGGGCCCACAGATACGCAGTATTTT
>TRBJ2-7|few|TRBV19|NA
CASSIRVPYEQYF
TGTGCCAGTAGTATCCGGGTCCCCTACGAGCAGTACTTC
>TRBJ2-2|NA|TRBV6-5|NA
CASSLDGSGELFF
TGTGCCAGCAGCCTAGACGGCAGCGGGGAGCTGTTTTTT
>TRBJ2-1|NA|TRBV6-1|NA
CASSEVADNEQFF
TGTGCCAGCAGTGAAGTTGCGGACAATGAGCAGTTCTTC
>TRBJ1-2|NA|TRBV2|TRBD1
CASSDTGQTYGYTF
TGTGCCAGCAGTGATACGGGACAGACCTATGGCTACACCTTC
>TRBJ1-1|NA|TRBV29-1|NA
CSVVRNTEAFF
TGCAGCGTTGTCAGGAACACTGAAGCTTTCTTT
>TRBJ2-1|NA|TRBV5-4|TRBD2
CASSLPGGDGEQFF
TGTGCCAGCAGCTTGCCGGGGGGGGATGGTGAGCAGTTCTTC
>TRBJ1-6|NA|TRBV6-1|TRBD1
CASRITGTGDSPLHF
TGTGCCAGCAGGATAACCGGGACAGGGGATTCACCCCTCCACTTT
>TRBJ2-2|NA|TRBV5-1|NA
CASSLDRASTGELFF
TGCGCCAGCAGCTTGGACAGGGCAAGCACCGGGGAGCTGTTTTTT
>TRBJ2-1|NA|TRBV4-2|TRBD2
CASSQDLAGGYNEQFF
TGTGCCAGCAGCCAAGATTTAGCGGGGGGTTACAATGAGCAGTTCTTC
>TRBJ2-3|NA|TRBV29-1|TRBD2
CTRWGLAGLHMRPDTQYF
TGCACTCGGTGGGGGCTAGCGGGCCTCCACATGAGGCCAGATACGCAGTATTTT
>TRBJ2-7|NA|TRBV4-1|NA
CASSQERVYEQYF
TGCGCCAGCAGCCAAGAGAGGGTCTACGAGCAGTACTTC
>TRBJ1-5|NA|TRBV11-2|NA
CASSLSGNQPQHF
TGTGCCAGCAGCTTAAGCGGAAATCAGCCCCAGCATTTT
>TRBJ2-1|NA|TRBV7-2|TRBD2
CASSSKRGGNNEQFF
TGTGCCAGCAGCTCAAAGCGGGGGGGTAACAATGAGCAGTTCTTC
>TRBJ2-1|NA|TRBV2|TRBD2
CASRYASGGSYNEQFF
TGTGCCAGCAGGTATGCTAGCGGGGGCTCCTACAATGAGCAGTTCTTC
>TRBJ2-2|NA|TRBV4-3|TRBD2
CASSRTSGAGGGELFF
TGCGCCAGCAGCCGTACTAGCGGGGCGGGGGGCGGGGAGCTGTTTTTT
>TRBJ2-7|few|TRBV27|TRBD1
CASSPGGTGALYEQYF
TGTGCCAGCAGTCCCGGTGGGACAGGGGCCCTTTACGAGCAGTACTTC
>TRBJ2-1|NA|TRBV7-9|TRBD2
CSSSLGSGGAFNEQFF
TGTTCCAGCAGCTTAGGGAGCGGGGGGGCGTTCAATGAGCAGTTCTTC
>TRBJ2-3|NA|TRBV27|TRBD1
CASTYRGPSTDTQYF
TGTGCCAGCACTTACAGGGGACCTAGCACAGATACGCAGTATTTT
>TRBJ2-3|NA|TRBV5-1|TRBD2
CASSAGTSGVADTQYF
TGCGCCAGCAGCGCCGGGACTAGCGGGGTCGCAGATACGCAGTATTTT
>TRBJ2-3|NA|TRBV4-1|NA
CASSQAPRDTQYF
TGCGCCAGCAGCCAAGCACCCCGGGATACGCAGTATTTT
>TRBJ1-2|NA|TRBV6-5|NA
CASSEVRGYGYTF
TGTGCCAGCAGTGAAGTGAGAGGGTATGGCTACACCTTC
>TRBJ2-3|NA|TRBV11-2|NA
CASSLRGSGGPQGTQYF
TGTGCCAGCAGCTTAAGGGGTAGCGGAGGCCCCCAGGGTACGCAGTATTTT
>TRBJ1-1|NA|TRBV15|NA
CATSREATFTEAFF
TGTGCCACCAGCAGAGAGGCCACGTTCACTGAAGCTTTCTTT
>TRBJ2-7|NA|TRBV6-5|TRBD1
CASSLGTEYEQYF
TGTGCCAGCAGTCTGGGGACAGAATACGAGCAGTACTTC
>TRBJ1-1|NA|TRBV30|NA
CAWSRGTVNTEAFF
TGTGCCTGGAGTAGGGGGACGGTGAACACTGAAGCTTTCTTT
>TRBJ1-5|NA|TRBV7-2|TRBD1
CASSPGTGGGNQPQHF
TGTGCCAGCAGCCCGGGGACAGGAGGTGGCAATCAGCCCCAGCATTTT
>TRBJ2-2|once|TRBV6-4|TRBD2
CASRRIAGSTGELFF
TGTGCCAGCAGACGGATAGCGGGGAGCACCGGGGAGCTGTTTTTT
>TRBJ1-2|NA|TRBV6-5|NA
CASSYQQERYGYTF
TGTGCCAGCAGTTACCAGCAGGAACGCTATGGCTACACCTTC
>TRBJ2-7|NA|TRBV6-5|TRBD1
CASSHRDRAYEQYF
TGTGCCAGCAGTCACCGGGACAGGGCGTACGAGCAGTACTTC
>TRBJ1-1|NA|TRBV2|NA
CASSRRNTEAFF
TGTGCCAGCAGCCGCAGGAACACTGAAGCTTTCTTT
>TRBJ1-5|NA|TRBV5-4|NA
CASSLGAVGPQHF
TGTGCCAGCAGCTTGGGTGCGGTGGGGCCCCAGCATTTT
>TRBJ2-3|NA|TRBV18|NA
CASSPQGYTQYF
TGTGCCAGCTCACCGCAGGGTTATACGCAGTATTTT
>TRBJ2-7|NA|TRBV2|NA
CASSDGQSYEQYF
TGTGCCAGCAGCGACGGACAGTCCTACGAGCAGTACTTC
>TRBJ2-7|NA|TRBV28|NA
CASSYDLTETYEQYF
TGTGCCAGCAGTTACGACCTGACAGAGACCTACGAGCAGTACTTC